This TCR beta chain appears in the sequencing data of a study of blood T cell repertoires in COVID-19. Whole-study context: Material from acute and convalescent COVID-19 was sourced from the United States, Italy and Spain. PBMCs, B-cell-depleted T cells, or T cells provided the cDNA or gDNA that made up the material.

The V end was cut by 1 base, the J end by 6 bases, with 18 bases between. This CDR3 contains 16 residues. CDR1 and CDR2 from the germline V gene are SGHTA and FQGNSA. The authors' processing: Researchers report that nucleated cell counts were estimated from reference gene primer amplification. The table came from immunoSEQ multiplex PCR; TCRdb's copy has only in-frame clones and leaves some out. V and J calls and clone size follow that table, whereas D and trimming were derived from the DNA. The sample shows some 55,000 clones, about 89% of them seen only once. This receptor was taken from a man in his 60s with acute or convalescent COVID-19. Sequencing was done on a sample of peripheral blood. The rearrangement joins TRBV7-2 to TRBJ1-1; D may be TRBD1 (5 bases). As DNA, the CDR3 is TGTGCCAGCAGCTTAGATCGGCCAGGGTTGTATGCTGAAGCTTTCTTT. Its translation is CASSLDRPGLYAEAFF.